Presented here are 25 T cell receptor beta chains from one specimen sequenced in a study of cytomegalovirus exposure and HLA in healthy donors. Profiling relied on immunoSEQ multiplex PCR, and the TCRdb table lists in-frame clones only, not all of them. The sample carries under 75,000 clones, 80% to 95% recorded once. Source material: PBMCs. These TCRs come from a young man in good health and CMV-seropositive.

V is TRBV6-6 and J is TRBJ1-4; maybe TRBD1 (5 bases). Germline V gives CDR1 MNHNY, CDR2 SVGAGI (reference sequence). The CDR3 is 15 amino acids. The V and J ends lost 7 bases and 8 bases respectively, with 20 bases between them. CDR3 loop: CASTSRGTAGEKLFF. DNA of the CDR3: TGTGCCAGCACTTCTAGAGGGACGGCGGGGGAAAAACTGTTTTTT.

This sequence joins TRBV4-1 and TRBJ1-2; a weak D match, TRBD1 (5 bases). The CDR3 is 14 residues long. The germline V gene encodes CDR1 MGHRA and CDR2 YSYEKL. Trimming pared 0 bases from V and 8 bases from J, leaving 13 bases between. The CDR3 region is CASSQDRGTWGYTF. In nucleotides, the CDR3 is TGCGCCAGCAGCCAAGATCGGGGGACCTGGGGCTACACCTTC.

The V gene is TRBV5-4, the J gene TRBJ2-1, with a possible D match to TRBD1 (6 bases). In germline, CDR1 is SGHNT, CDR2 YYREEE (reference sequence). The CDR3 has 16 residues. V lost 4 bases, J lost 3 bases, and 17 bases lay in between. The CDR3 coding sequence is TGTGCCAGCAGCCCTCCGGACAGTCGAGGCTACAATGAGCAGTTCTTC. It translates to CASSPPDSRGYNEQFF. Full variable domain (outside the CDR3, taken from reference TRBV5-4 and TRBJ2-1): ETGVTQSPTHLIKTRGQQVTLRCSSQSGHNTVSWYQQALGQGPQFIFQYYREEENGRGNFPPRFSGLQFPNYSSELNVNALELDDSALYLCASSPPDSRGYNEQFFGPGTRLTVL.

This chain links TRBV5-1 with TRBJ1-2; 7 nucleotides align to TRBD1. There are 15 residues in the CDR3. Germline CDR1 reads SGHRS; CDR2 reads YFSETQ. V lost 0 bases, J lost 4 bases, and 6 bases stayed unmatched. This CDR3 is CASSLGGTDPYGYTF. The CDR3 DNA reads TGCGCCAGCAGCTTGGGGGGGACAGACCCCTATGGCTACACCTTC.

The chain joins TRBV30 to TRBJ1-2; possible D gene TRBD1, 6 bases. The CDR3 is made up of 11 amino acids. Trimming cost V 8 bases and J 4 bases, with 11 bases left between them. The germline V gene has CDR1 GTSNPN and CDR2 SVGIG (reference sequence). CDR3 loop: CAEDRTYGYTF. CDR3 DNA sequence: TGTGCCGAAGACAGGACCTATGGCTACACCTTC.

The chain has TRBV7-9 and TRBJ2-3, with 10 nucleotides matching TRBD1. CDR1 is SEHNR and CDR2 is FQNEAQ in the germline V gene (reference sequence). This CDR3 is built from 17 residues. The V gene end was trimmed by 4 bases and the J gene end by 2 bases; junction bases not matched to a gene: 9. In DNA form, the CDR3 reads TGTGCCAGCAGCTCCACCCGACAGGGGGCGCTCACAGATACGCAGTATTTT. Translating it yields CASSSTRQGALTDTQYF.

This clone was recorded only once. The rearrangement links TRBV27 to TRBJ2-2, with D possibly TRBD1 on 6 matching bases. V was cut by 3 bases and J by 5 bases, with 10 bases left in between. The CDR3 totals 14 residues. CDR1 and CDR2 (germline): MNHEY, SMNVEV (reference sequence). For the CDR3, the DNA is TGTGCCAGCAGTTTGCAGGGGTGGACCGGGGAGCTGTTTTTT. Translation gives CASSLQGWTGELFF.

V gene TRBV18 combines with J gene TRBJ1-1, with D uncertain. Germline V CDR1 and CDR2: KGHSH, LQKENI. CDR3 length: 16 residues. The V gene lost 0 bases and the J gene lost 0 bases, with 11 bases spanning the gap. The chain's CDR3 is CASSPPRDSLNTEAFF. DNA for the CDR3: TGTGCCAGCTCACCACCGAGGGATAGCCTGAACACTGAAGCTTTCTTT.

J is TRBJ1-2 and V is TRBV27; 8 nucleotides agree with TRBD1. Trimming at V came to 5 bases and at J to 8 bases, leaving 13 bases not matched to a gene. CDR3 length equals 15 residues. Germline V gene data show CDR1 as MNHEY and CDR2 as SMNVEV (reference sequence). The chain's CDR3 is CASSRAKDREGGYTF. CDR3 DNA: TGTGCCAGCAGTCGGGCCAAGGACAGGGAAGGCGGCTACACCTTC.

The chain combines TRBV30 with TRBJ2-1; 10 bases match TRBD2. CDR1 and CDR2 (germline): GTSNPN, SVGIG (reference sequence). This CDR3 spans 16 amino acids. V lost 2 bases, J lost 4 bases, and 8 bases stayed unmatched. The chain's CDR3 is CAWSPTRTSGYNEQFF. In nucleotides, the CDR3 is TGTGCCTGGAGTCCGACCAGGACTAGCGGATACAATGAGCAGTTCTTC.

V usage is TRBV11-2 and J usage is TRBJ1-1; possible D gene TRBD1, 6 bases. Germline CDR1 is SGHAT and CDR2 is FQNNGV. Deletions cut 4 bases from V and 2 bases from J, with 14 bases between. This CDR3 is 15 amino acids long. The CDR3, as DNA: TGTGCCAGCAGCTCAAGGGGGAATATTAACACTGAAGCTTTCTTT. Protein: CASSSRGNINTEAFF.

The chain recombines TRBV2 with TRBJ2-4; D perhaps matches TRBD2 (7 bases). Germline assignment: CDR1 SNHLY and CDR2 FYNNEI. CDR3 length: 14 residues. Deletions cut 8 bases from V and 7 bases from J, with 18 bases between. CDR3 sequence (DNA): TGTGCCAGCCATCCCGGGCGGGGGCAGAACATTCAGTACTTC. Protein product: CASHPGRGQNIQYF.

The gene calls are TRBV27 and TRBJ1-2, with 11 bases lining up with TRBD1. Trimming took 5 bases from V and 0 from J; bases not matched to a gene: 5. Germline V gives CDR1 MNHEY, CDR2 SMNVEV (reference sequence). The CDR3 runs to 16 residues. CDR3 protein: CASSPGTGGANYGYTF. Written as DNA, the CDR3 is TGTGCCAGCAGTCCCGGGACAGGGGGAGCTAACTATGGCTACACCTTC.

CDR3 bases: TGTGCCAGCAGATTCCCAGGGGCGGGTGGCTACACCTTC. It yields the protein CASRFPGAGGYTF. This chain joins TRBV7-2 and TRBJ1-2, with D possibly TRBD1 on 6 matching bases. This CDR3 has 13 residues. Trimming removed 6 bases at V and 7 bases at J, with 15 bases between. CDR1 and CDR2 (germline): SGHTA, FQGNSA.

The DNA of the CDR3 is TGTGCCAGTATTGATCGCGGACAGGGGGCGGATGGCTACACCTTC. It encodes CASIDRGQGADGYTF. This chain joins TRBV19 and TRBJ1-2, with TRBD1 matching over 11 bases. The CDR3 spans 15 residues. Germline V gives CDR1 LNHDA, CDR2 SQIVND (reference sequence). J lost 6 bases, V lost 7 bases, and 10 bases had no gene match.

The CDR3 sequence is CASSLRGGLRGTGELFF. CDR3 DNA: TGTGCCAGCAGTTTACGGGGAGGACTCCGGGGAACCGGGGAGCTGTTTTTT. V usage is TRBV27 and J usage is TRBJ2-2; TRBD2 might be the D (6 bases). The germline V gene has CDR1 MNHEY and CDR2 SMNVEV (reference sequence). Trimming removed 2 bases from V and 5 bases from J, with 18 bases in between. This CDR3 spans 17 amino acids.

V and J are TRBV4-2 and TRBJ2-7, with D perhaps TRBD2 (6 bases). The germline V gene has CDR1 LGHNA and CDR2 YNFKEQ. V was cut by 3 bases and J by 5 bases, with 26 bases left in between. The CDR3 is 18 amino acids. CDR3 amino acids: CASSHLPPRELTSHEQYF. CDR3 nucleotides: TGTGCCAGCAGCCACCTCCCACCCCGGGAGTTAACGTCGCACGAGCAGTACTTC.

Details on this clone: One end of the junction fails to match germline, which may point to a read error. V gene TRBV15 combines with J gene TRBJ1-1, with D maybe TRBD1 (6 bases). The V gene's germline CDR1 is LNHNV and CDR2 YYDKDF (reference sequence). The length of the CDR3 is 16 residues. CDR3 sequence: CATSRDLGQKNTEAFF. In DNA, the CDR3 is TGTGCCACCAGCAGAGATCTTGGACAGAAAAACACCGAAGCTTTCTTT.

The chain employs TRBV5-1 and TRBJ2-1, with TRBD2 identical over 10 bases. The V segment lost 3 bases and the J segment 4 bases; nucleotides outside the gene matches: 4. The CDR3 has 15 residues. The germline gives CDR1 SGHRS, CDR2 YFSETQ. CDR3 DNA sequence: TGCGCCAGCAGCTCGGGACTAGCGAGGTACAATGAGCAGTTCTTC. Its protein is CASSSGLARYNEQFF.

The CDR3: CASSLLGGSYEQYF. CDR3 in DNA: TGTGCCAGCAGTTTATTAGGGGGATCCTACGAGCAGTACTTC. This chain connects TRBV28 to TRBJ2-7, with a possible D match to TRBD1 (6 bases). CDR3 length equals 14 residues. Deletions cut 1 base from V and 1 base from J, with 8 bases between. Per the germline V gene, CDR1 is MDHEN and CDR2 is SYDVKM.

The chain recombines TRBV5-8 with TRBJ2-2; 11 bases are shared with TRBD1. Losses at the gene ends were 4 bases for V and 6 bases for J; bases not matched to a gene: 5. This CDR3 spans 15 amino acids. The germline V gene has CDR1 SGHTS and CDR2 YDEGEE. This CDR3 reads CASSPGQGAPGELFF. The CDR3 nucleotides are TGTGCCAGCAGCCCCGGACAGGGGGCGCCCGGGGAGCTGTTTTTT.

The CDR3 reads CASRDGTSVPNEQFF. The CDR3, as DNA: TGTGCCAGCAGGGACGGGACTAGCGTTCCCAATGAGCAGTTCTTC. The chain carries TRBV27 and TRBJ2-1; 10 bases fit TRBD2. Germline-derived CDR1 and CDR2 are MNHEY and SMNVEV (reference sequence). Unmatched junction bases numbered 8, after V lost 6 bases and J lost 6 bases. The CDR3 runs to 15 residues.

The chain carries TRBV7-6 and TRBJ1-2, with 7 bases that match TRBD1. In germline, CDR1 is SGHVS, CDR2 FNYEAQ. The CDR3 is made up of 13 amino acids. V was pared by 3 bases and J by 8 bases, with 6 bases of the junction left unmatched. The CDR3 spells CASSFPGTVGYTF. The CDR3, as DNA: TGTGCCAGCAGCTTCCCCGGGACAGTCGGCTACACCTTC.

This clone was recorded once. The CDR3 bases are TGTGCCAGCGGCACGGAGACTAGTCGCGAGCAGTACTTC. It translates to CASGTETSREQYF. This sequence joins TRBV6-5 and TRBJ2-7, with D maybe TRBD2 (6 bases). V lost 8 bases and J lost 6, with 17 bases in between. CDR1 and CDR2 from the germline V gene are MNHEY and SVGAGI. The CDR3 loop spans 13 amino acids.

V and J are TRBV19 and TRBJ2-7; 7 bases map to TRBD1. With 4 bases clipped from V and 1 base from J, the junction kept 1 base outside the gene matches. This CDR3 has 13 amino acids. Germline values: CDR1 LNHDA, CDR2 SQIVND (reference sequence). CDR3 bases: TGTGCCAGTAGTACGGACAGGTCCTACGAGCAGTACTTC. Protein product: CASSTDRSYEQYF.